The sample holds a few counts of the clone carrying this T cell receptor (beta chain). Its cognate antigen is unknown. The sample belongs to a study of cytomegalovirus exposure and HLA in healthy donors. General observations from the study: Reportedly, a later analysis found an Asian-associated ancestry cluster had fewer N-insertions than the approximately 700-donor mean.

This cohort consisted of healthy bone marrow donors. PCR involved 60 Vbeta and 13 Jbeta primers. Profiling relied on immunoSEQ multiplex PCR, and the TCRdb table lists in-frame clones only, not all of them. This table holds around 140,000 clones, 79% found once. The V gene end was trimmed by 5 bases and the J gene end by 1 base; junction bases not matched to a gene: 7. Germline V gene data show CDR1 as SGHTA and CDR2 as FQGNSA. The CDR3 has 15 amino acids. The chain links TRBV7-2 to TRBJ2-7; 8 bases align to TRBD1. The source material was PBMCs. This clonotype originated in a male donor in good health and CMV-seronegative. The CDR3 is CASSRRTGLSYEQYF. The CDR3 nucleotides are TGTGCCAGCAGCCGCCGGACAGGGCTTTCCTACGAGCAGTACTTC.